The entry below gives a single TCR beta chain sequence along with its context. The data derive from a study of OX40 agonist ivuxolimab in advanced cancers. Study background: In this cohort, patients received ivuxolimab, an agonistic anti-OX40 (CD134) antibody. Ivuxolimab, which patients received intravenously every 2 weeks, was dosed at 0.01 to 10 mg/kg. Enrolled patients in dose escalation had cancers that were hepatocellular carcinoma, melanoma, renal cell or head and neck cancer. People who had prior anti-PD-1, anti-PD-L1 or anti-CTLA-4 therapy could take part, and less than 50% had some.

Germline loops: CDR1 SGHDN, CDR2 FVKESK. The junction had 13 bases not matched to a gene; V was cut back by 4 bases and J by 9 bases. The CDR3 runs 17 residues. Assay: immunoSEQ multiplex PCR; the TCRdb copy retains only in-frame clones and omits some. The sample records around 44,000 clones, around nine tenths being singletons. The specimen comprised CD4+ or CD8+ T cells sorted from blood, sampled in a trial of the OX40 agonist ivuxolimab. The sequence derives from an adult with an advanced solid tumor such as melanoma, head and neck, liver or kidney cancer. The chain combines TRBV14 with TRBJ2-1, with 12 nucleotides matching TRBD2. CDR3 coding DNA: TGTGCCAGCAGCCCGACTAGCGGGGGAGTCCGGCGCGCTGAGCAGTTCTTC. Translating it yields CASSPTSGGVRRAEQFF.